Below are 17 T cell receptor beta chains sequenced from a single sample in a study of sequential checkpoint blockade in melanoma. Treatment meaning: randomized to nivolumab then ipilimumab (arm A) or the reverse (arm B). This table comes from immunoSEQ multiplex PCR, and its TCRdb copy is limited to in-frame clones, with some not included. Found here are roughly 28,000 clones, about three quarters of them singletons; the top ten hold 22%. The input for sequencing was CD8+ T cells sorted from blood (inferred from file names), taken from a patient given nivolumab and ipilimumab in sequence. These receptors all come from a human donor with melanoma.

This chain joins TRBV6-4 and TRBJ1-2, with 7 positions matching TRBD1. Germline loops: CDR1 MRHNA, CDR2 SNTAGT. Losses at the gene ends were 3 bases for V and 5 bases for J; bases not matched to a gene: 6. CDR3 length equals 14 residues. The CDR3 region is CASSEYLGQYGYTF. CDR3 DNA: TGTGCCAGCAGTGAATACCTGGGACAGTATGGCTACACCTTC.

J is TRBJ2-5 and V is TRBV4-1; 12 bases fit TRBD2. The germline CDR1 and CDR2 sequences are MGHRA and YSYEKL. The ends lost 1 base at V and 3 bases at J; junction bases unmatched: 6. CDR3 length equals 17 residues. The CDR3: CASSQGLGLAGEETQYF. The CDR3 nucleotides are TGCGCCAGCAGCCAAGGGTTGGGACTAGCGGGTGAAGAGACCCAGTACTTC.

The sample holds one count of this clone. The chain recombines TRBV7-9 with TRBJ2-3; TRBD2 matches 9 bases. J was trimmed by 0 bases and V by 5 bases; bases with no gene match: 6. This CDR3 has 16 residues. CDR1 and CDR2 (germline): SEHNR, FQNEAQ (reference sequence). The CDR3 sequence is CASSPRAGGSTDTQYF. CDR3 coding DNA: TGTGCCAGCAGCCCCCGAGCGGGAGGAAGCACAGATACGCAGTATTTT.

The CDR3 DNA follows: TGTGCCAGCAGCGTACATCGGGCAGGGAATGAGCAGTTCTTC. The encoded protein is CASSVHRAGNEQFF. The V gene is TRBV9, the J gene TRBJ2-1, with a weak D call TRBD1 (5 bases). Germline values: CDR1 SGDLS, CDR2 YYNGEE. The CDR3 has 14 amino acids. The V end lost 1 base, the J end lost 7 bases, and 12 bases lay between the germline ends.

This chain connects TRBV9 to TRBJ1-2; the match to TRBD1 covers 8 bases. Germline assignment: CDR1 SGDLS and CDR2 YYNGEE. The CDR3 totals 17 residues. V shed 3 bases, J shed 3 bases, and the junction held 13 bases outside the gene matches. CDR3 residues: CASSDPGGPHSDYGYTF. DNA of the CDR3: TGTGCCAGCAGCGACCCAGGGGGCCCTCACTCCGACTATGGCTACACCTTC. The whole variable domain, remainder taken from reference TRBV9 and TRBJ1-2, is DSGVTQTPKHLITATGQRVTLRCSPRSGDLSVYWYQQSLDQGLQFLIQYYNGEERAKGNILERFSAQQFPDLHSELNLSSLELGDSALYFCASSDPGGPHSDYGYTFGSGTRLTVV.

The rearrangement uses TRBV4-1 and TRBJ1-1; possible D gene TRBD1, 5 bases. Deletions cut 0 bases from V and 5 bases from J, with 13 bases between. The CDR3 runs 15 residues. CDR1 and CDR2 from the germline V gene are MGHRA and YSYEKL. The CDR3 sequence: CASSQEWGRKTEAFF. The CDR3 nucleotides are TGCGCCAGCAGCCAAGAATGGGGCAGAAAAACTGAAGCTTTCTTT.

The rearrangement uses TRBV6-1 and TRBJ1-2; tentatively, D is TRBD1 (5 bases). This CDR3 is built from 14 residues. Trimming removed 3 bases at V and 4 bases at J, with 12 bases between. Germline V gene sequence: CDR1 MNHNS, CDR2 SASEGT. DNA for the CDR3: TGTGCCAGCAGTGAGGGGGGTTACGGCTATGGCTACACCTTC. Translated: CASSEGGYGYGYTF.

The V call is TRBV27, the J call TRBJ2-3, with 8 bases fitting TRBD1. The J segment lost 1 base and the V segment lost 4 bases, leaving 10 bases of the junction unmatched. The CDR3 contains 17 residues. In germline, CDR1 is MNHEY, CDR2 SMNVEV (reference sequence). CDR3 coding DNA: TGTGCCAGCAGTTACCTACCGCTGGGACAGGGCACAGATACGCAGTATTTT. Translation: CASSYLPLGQGTDTQYF.

The genes are TRBV9 and TRBJ1-3; D possibly corresponds to TRBD1 (5 bases). CDR1 and CDR2 (germline): SGDLS, YYNGEE. This CDR3 has 16 residues. The germline V and J ends were trimmed by 0 bases and 2 bases, with 12 bases remaining between them. DNA for the CDR3: TGTGCCAGCAGCGTAGAGGGGTCTCCCACTGGAAACACCATATATTTT. The encoded protein is CASSVEGSPTGNTIYF.

In this sample, this clone turned up a few times. This rearrangement joins TRBV19 to TRBJ1-5, with TRBD1 matching 7 bases. The V and J ends lost 7 bases and 0 bases, in that order; junction bases with no gene match: 6. Per germline, CDR1 LNHDA and CDR2 SQIVND (reference sequence). This CDR3 has 15 residues. The CDR3 coding sequence is TGTGCCAGTAAGGAGACAGGGAATAGCAATCAGCCCCAGCATTTT. Translation: CASKETGNSNQPQHF.

The chain uses TRBV28 and TRBJ2-7; 12 positions match TRBD1. Germline V gene lookup returns CDR1 MDHEN and CDR2 SYDVKM. This CDR3 is 14 amino acids long. Trimming removed 3 bases from V and 5 bases from J; junction bases left unmatched: 2. As DNA, the CDR3 is TGTGCCAGCAGTTTGGGACAGGGGGCGCACGAGCAGTACTTC. Translating gives CASSLGQGAHEQYF.

The chain has TRBV7-2 and TRBJ2-7; TRBD2 matches at 7 bases. The CDR3 covers 15 residues. Germline V lookup: CDR1 SGHTA, CDR2 FQGNSA. Trimming removed 2 bases from V and 4 bases from J; junction bases left unmatched: 8. The CDR3 region has the DNA TGTGCCAGCAGCTTATGGGGGGGAGGTGGGTACGAGCAGTACTTC. Translating it yields CASSLWGGGGYEQYF.

V and J are TRBV7-9 and TRBJ2-7; 8 bases are a match to TRBD1. Germline V gene sequence: CDR1 SEHNR, CDR2 FQNEAQ (reference sequence). The CDR3 contains 17 residues. Losses at the gene ends were 4 bases for V and 1 base for J; bases not matched to a gene: 12. CDR3 protein: CASSSGGRAAPSYEQYF. The CDR3 coding sequence is TGTGCCAGCAGCTCAGGGGGCCGGGCAGCTCCATCCTACGAGCAGTACTTC. The whole variable domain, remainder taken from reference TRBV7-9 and TRBJ2-7, is DTGVSQNPRHKITKRGQNVTFRCDPISEHNRLYWYRQTLGQGPEFLTYFQNEAQLEKSRLLSDRFSAERPKGSFSTLEIQRTEQGDSAMYLCASSSGGRAAPSYEQYFGPGTRLTVT.

CDR3: CASSQTGTVYGYTF. For the CDR3, the DNA is TGTGCCAGCAGCCAAACCGGGACAGTCTATGGCTACACCTTC. The chain is built from TRBV7-2 and TRBJ1-2; TRBD1 matches at 7 bases. The germline V gene has CDR1 SGHTA and CDR2 FQGNSA. Unmatched junction bases numbered 7, after V lost 5 bases and J lost 4 bases. This CDR3 contains 14 residues.

The genes are TRBV28 and TRBJ2-3; 7 bases agree with TRBD1. The CDR3 is made up of 15 amino acids. Germline V gene data show CDR1 as MDHEN and CDR2 as SYDVKM. J gave up 0 bases and V 7 bases, and 7 bases lay outside the gene matches. CDR3 DNA sequence: TGTGCCAGCACCGCGGACAGGACTAGCACAGATACGCAGTATTTT. Amino acid sequence: CASTADRTSTDTQYF.

The CDR3 nucleotides read TGTGCCAGCAGCGTCGGACAGGGGGCTAGTCAGCCCCAGCATTTT. It encodes CASSVGQGASQPQHF. The chain is built from TRBV7-6 and TRBJ1-5; 11 bases map to TRBD1. Germline values: CDR1 SGHVS, CDR2 FNYEAQ. The V segment lost 5 bases and the J segment 6 bases; nucleotides outside the gene matches: 6. There are 15 residues in the CDR3.

The V and J genes are TRBV27 and TRBJ2-5, with D unclear. Per germline, CDR1 MNHEY and CDR2 SMNVEV (reference sequence). The length of the CDR3 is 15 residues. With 3 bases removed from V and 2 bases from J, the gap between germline ends came to 13 bases. CDR3 coding DNA: TGTGCCAGCAGTTTGTGGCAGTCTAGACAAGAGACCCAGTACTTC. Protein product: CASSLWQSRQETQYF.